What follows are 8 T cell receptor beta chains derived from one specimen sequenced in a study of cytomegalovirus exposure and HLA in healthy donors. PCR used 60 Vbeta primers and 13 Jbeta primers. Assay used: immunoSEQ multiplex PCR; TCRdb lists only in-frame clones, some missing. The table records 75,000 to 100,000 clones, 70% to 80% of them present only once. The sequenced sample was PBMCs. The receptors shown here come from a man aged 25 to 40 in good health and CMV-seronegative.

The genes are TRBV19 and TRBJ2-5, with a tentative D call TRBD1 (6 bases). This CDR3 has 13 amino acids. With 5 bases removed from V and 4 bases from J, the gap between germline ends came to 11 bases. CDR1 is LNHDA and CDR2 is SQIVND in the germline V gene (reference sequence). DNA for the CDR3: TGTGCCAGTAGTGAGACAGGAGGAGAGACCCAGTACTTC. Translating it yields CASSETGGETQYF. The full variable domain, completed using reference TRBV19 and TRBJ2-5, is DGGITQSPKYLFRKEGQNVTLSCEQNLNHDAMYWYRQDPGQGLRLIYYSQIVNDFQKGDIAEGYSVSREKKESFPLTVTSAQKNPTAFYLCASSETGGETQYFGPGTRLLVL.

This clone turned up a few times. The genes are TRBV4-1 and TRBJ2-2, with 8 bases fitting TRBD2. CDR1 and CDR2 from the germline V gene are MGHRA and YSYEKL. The trim removed 0 bases at V and 2 bases at J, leaving 8 bases unmatched. This CDR3 is built from 18 residues. CDR3 sequence reads: CASSQEIRAGVNTGELFF. In DNA form, the CDR3 reads TGCGCCAGCAGCCAAGAGATACGAGCGGGGGTAAACACCGGGGAGCTGTTTTTT.

As for this clone: The sample holds other DNA sequences that translate to the same CDR3. V usage is TRBV28 and J usage is TRBJ1-2; 7 bases are a match to TRBD1. The CDR3 has 17 residues. V dropped 2 bases and J dropped 2; count of bases not matched to a gene: 11. From germline, CDR1 is MDHEN and CDR2 SYDVKM. CDR3 amino acids: CASSLASSGQRNYGYTF. CDR3 DNA sequence: TGTGCCAGCAGTTTAGCCTCTTCGGGACAGCGAAACTATGGCTACACCTTC.

In nucleotides, the CDR3 is TGTGCCAGCAGCTGGACAGGGACAGACTCCGGGGCCAACGTCCTGACTTTC. Protein: CASSWTGTDSGANVLTF. The chain is built from TRBV7-3 and TRBJ2-6, with 8 bases lining up with TRBD1. Looked up from germline, CDR1 is SGHTA and CDR2 is FQGTGA. This CDR3 has 17 amino acids. Trimming at V came to 4 bases and at J to 4 bases, leaving 9 bases not matched to a gene.

The chain employs TRBV5-1 and TRBJ2-7; TRBD1 matches 9 bases. Trimming removed 0 bases from V and 4 bases from J; junction bases left unmatched: 5. Germline V gives CDR1 SGHRS, CDR2 YFSETQ. The CDR3 loop spans 15 amino acids. The DNA of the CDR3 is TGCGCCAGCAGCTTGGGGACAGGGGATAATTACGAGCAGTACGTC. It encodes CASSLGTGDNYEQYV.

This clone has a handful of counts. The chain is built from TRBV4-3 and TRBJ2-7; D gene uncertain. This CDR3 has 14 residues. Per the germline V gene, CDR1 is LGHNA and CDR2 is YSLEER. Trimming took off 1 base at V and 4 bases at J, with 11 bases between the two ends. CDR3 sequence: CASSQGFADYEQYF. As DNA, the CDR3 is TGCGCCAGCAGCCAAGGGTTCGCGGATTACGAGCAGTACTTC.

This rearrangement joins TRBV19 to TRBJ2-2; TRBD2 might be the D (6 bases). The germline gives CDR1 LNHDA, CDR2 SQIVND (reference sequence). The CDR3 has 15 residues. Trimming left V 7 bases short and J 1 base short, with 13 bases between. CDR3 amino acids: CASTKRVMNTGELFF. The CDR3 DNA is TGTGCCAGTACAAAGCGGGTGATGAACACCGGGGAGCTGTTTTTT.

The chain links TRBV6-1 to TRBJ1-2; 9 bases line up with TRBD1. The CDR3 runs to 16 residues. The junction had 10 bases not matched to a gene; V was cut back by 4 bases and J by 4 bases. Germline CDR1 is MNHNS and CDR2 is SASEGT. DNA for the CDR3: TGTGCCAGCAGTGGAGGGGACAGGGCTGGTTCCTATGGCTACACCTTC. Its translation is CASSGGDRAGSYGYTF.